The 15 T cell receptor beta chains listed next were all sequenced from one sample in a study of cytomegalovirus exposure and HLA in healthy donors. The PCR employed 60 Vbeta primers together with 13 Jbeta primers. Repertoires were generated with immunoSEQ multiplex PCR, while TCRdb's copy carries only in-frame clones and drops some. The table has over 110,000 clones, roughly three quarters seen once; the top ten hold just under 3%. The sample consisted of PBMCs. Receptors originate from a female donor in good health and CMV-seronegative.

This clone was seen just once. The genes are TRBV6-1 and TRBJ2-7, with 8 bases that match TRBD2. Germline V gives CDR1 MNHNS, CDR2 SASEGT. CDR3 length equals 13 residues. The V segment lost 5 bases and the J segment 5 bases; nucleotides outside the gene matches: 5. The CDR3 spells CASSPGLVDEQYF. The CDR3 nucleotides read TGTGCCAGCAGTCCGGGACTAGTGGACGAGCAGTACTTC.

The chain links TRBV6-1 to TRBJ1-2; D might be TRBD1 (6 bases). With 5 bases removed from V and 4 bases from J, the gap between germline ends came to 17 bases. The length of the CDR3 is 15 residues. Germline V gives CDR1 MNHNS, CDR2 SASEGT. CDR3 sequence reads: CASSRGTGTTYGYTF. CDR3 nucleotide sequence: TGTGCCAGCAGTAGGGGGACCGGGACAACCTATGGCTACACCTTC.

The chain carries TRBV2 and TRBJ2-5, with 7 positions matching TRBD1. The CDR3 runs to 13 residues. Germline CDR1 reads SNHLY; CDR2 reads FYNNEI. The J segment lost 5 bases and the V segment lost 7 bases, leaving 7 bases of the junction unmatched. The CDR3 protein is CASNQGVEETQYF. DNA for the CDR3: TGTGCCAGCAATCAGGGGGTGGAGGAGACCCAGTACTTC.

This chain joins TRBV6-5 and TRBJ2-2, with 9 bases aligning to TRBD2. The CDR3 is 16 amino acids. J lost 5 bases, V lost 0 bases, and 4 bases had no gene match. Per germline, CDR1 MNHEY and CDR2 SVGAGI. Written as DNA, the CDR3 is TGTGCCAGCAGTTACTCGACAGCGGGAGGTACCGGGGAGCTGTTTTTT. Translation: CASSYSTAGGTGELFF.

The chain's CDR3 is CASRNPGQGFSGANVLTF. CDR3 coding DNA: TGCGCCAGCAGAAACCCGGGACAGGGGTTCTCTGGGGCCAACGTCCTGACTTTC. The chain carries TRBV4-1 and TRBJ2-6; 10 bases are a match to TRBD1. The CDR3 length is 18 residues. Trimming removed 6 bases from V and 0 bases from J; junction bases left unmatched: 8. Per germline, CDR1 MGHRA and CDR2 YSYEKL.

Details on this clone: A junction end diverges from the germline sequence, so it may reflect a read error. The V and J genes are TRBV7-9 and TRBJ1-1, with 7 bases identical to TRBD1. Germline V gives CDR1 SEHNR, CDR2 FQNEAQ (reference sequence). CDR3 length: 16 amino acids. This CDR3 reads CSSSLGGGGGNTEAFF. CDR3 sequence (DNA): TGTTCCAGCAGCTTAGGTGGAGGGGGCGGGAACACTGAAGCTTTCTTT.

V usage is TRBV4-1 and J usage is TRBJ2-5; 7 nucleotides match TRBD1. The end of the DNA aligns better with TRBJ2-7, so the J call may be wrong. The CDR3 length is 14 residues. Looked up from germline, CDR1 is MGHRA and CDR2 is YSYEKL. The CDR3 sequence: CASSQVQGSYEQYF. The CDR3, as DNA: TGCGCCAGCAGCCAAGTACAGGGGTCCTACGAGCAGTACTTC.

This clone appeared once. V usage is TRBV30 and J usage is TRBJ2-7; 7 bases match TRBD2. The CDR3 runs 13 residues. V dropped 2 bases and J dropped 3; count of bases not matched to a gene: 4. Germline loops: CDR1 GTSNPN, CDR2 SVGIG (reference sequence). The CDR3 sequence: CAWSLTSFYEQYF. The CDR3 DNA reads as TGTGCCTGGAGTCTGACTAGCTTCTACGAGCAGTACTTC.

The J gene is TRBJ2-1, the V gene TRBV5-4; D may be TRBD2 (5 bases). The CDR3 totals 13 residues. Trimming stripped 0 bases from V and 9 bases from J, with 10 bases between. Germline CDR1 is SGHNT and CDR2 is YYREEE (reference sequence). CDR3 protein: CASSLDSGTEQFF. The CDR3 region has the DNA TGTGCCAGCAGCTTGGATTCGGGAACTGAGCAGTTCTTC.

The chain carries TRBV4-1 and TRBJ2-2; 14 bases are a match to TRBD2. This CDR3 is built from 17 residues. Unmatched junction bases numbered 8, after V lost 4 bases and J lost 7 bases. From germline, CDR1 is MGHRA and CDR2 YSYEKL. This chain's CDR3 is CASSLGTSGSGSGELFF. CDR3 nucleotides: TGCGCCAGCAGCCTTGGGACTAGCGGGAGCGGGAGCGGGGAGCTGTTTTTT.

CDR3 nucleotides: TGTGCCAGCAGCCACAGGGAGTCCTACGAGCAGTACTTC. Translating gives CASSHRESYEQYF. The gene calls are TRBV6-1 and TRBJ2-7, with D possibly being TRBD1 (6 bases). Trimming left V 6 bases short and J 1 base short, with 10 bases between. This CDR3 is built from 13 residues. In germline, CDR1 is MNHNS, CDR2 SASEGT.

The chain recombines TRBV6-1 with TRBJ2-5; TRBD2 matches 14 bases. The germline gives CDR1 MNHNS, CDR2 SASEGT. Trimming took 4 bases from V and 1 from J; bases not matched to a gene: 2. CDR3 length equals 16 residues. The CDR3, as DNA: TGTGCCAGCAGTGTGACTAGCGGGAGGGTCCAAGAGACCCAGTACTTC. Amino acids: CASSVTSGRVQETQYF.

This clone occurred a few times. DNA of the CDR3: TGTGCCAGCAGCTTGCAGGGCAATCAGCCCCAGCATTTT. Translated, it gives CASSLQGNQPQHF. V is TRBV5-6 and J is TRBJ1-5, with D hard to call. Germline CDR1 SGHDT, CDR2 YYEEEE. CDR3 length equals 13 residues. With 1 base removed from V and 2 bases from J, the gap between germline ends came to 4 bases.

This clone has only one observation. A junction boundary mismatches the germline segment, possibly from a read error. The chain has TRBV29-1 and TRBJ2-1; 7 bases line up with TRBD1. This CDR3 is 14 amino acids long. Per germline, CDR1 SQVTM and CDR2 ANQGSEA. Here the CDR3 DNA reads TGCAGCTCCATAGGGGACAGACTATACAATGAGCGGTTCTTC. Translating gives CSSIGDRLYNERFF.

About this clone: The junction differs from germline at one of its ends, possibly a read error. V is TRBV7-7 and J is TRBJ2-5, with TRBD2 identical over 12 bases. CDR3 length: 15 residues. Germline lookup yields CDR1 SSHAT and CDR2 FNYEAQ (reference sequence). The CDR3 reads CASSTTSGGTETQYF. For the CDR3, the DNA is TGTGCTAGCAGCACCACTAGCGGGGGGACGGAGACCCAGTACTTC.